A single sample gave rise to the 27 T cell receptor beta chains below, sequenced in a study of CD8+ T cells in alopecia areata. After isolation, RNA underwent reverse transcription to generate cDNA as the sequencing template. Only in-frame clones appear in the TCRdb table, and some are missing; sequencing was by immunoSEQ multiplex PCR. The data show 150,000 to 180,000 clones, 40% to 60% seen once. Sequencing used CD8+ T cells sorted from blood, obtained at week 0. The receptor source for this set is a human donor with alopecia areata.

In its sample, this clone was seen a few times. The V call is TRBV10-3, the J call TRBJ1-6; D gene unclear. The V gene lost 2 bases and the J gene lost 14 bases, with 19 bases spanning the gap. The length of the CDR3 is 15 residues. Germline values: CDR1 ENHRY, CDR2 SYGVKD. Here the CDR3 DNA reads TGTGCCATCAGTGAGGTCGGCCAGGACGTAAGGGCCCTCCACTTT. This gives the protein CAISEVGQDVRALHF.

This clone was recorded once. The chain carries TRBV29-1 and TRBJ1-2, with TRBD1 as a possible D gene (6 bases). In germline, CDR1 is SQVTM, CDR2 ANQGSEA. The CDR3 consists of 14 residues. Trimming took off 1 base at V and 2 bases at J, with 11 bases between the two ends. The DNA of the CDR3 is TGCAGCGTTGAAGGAGCGGGACAAAACTATGGCTACACCTTC. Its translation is CSVEGAGQNYGYTF.

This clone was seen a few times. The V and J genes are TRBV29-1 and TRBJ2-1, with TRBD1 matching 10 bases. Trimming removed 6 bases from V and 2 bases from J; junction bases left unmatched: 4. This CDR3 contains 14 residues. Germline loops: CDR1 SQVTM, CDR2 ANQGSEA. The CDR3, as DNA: TGCAGCGTGGCCGACAGGGGGCCCTACAATGAGCAGTTCTTC. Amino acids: CSVADRGPYNEQFF.

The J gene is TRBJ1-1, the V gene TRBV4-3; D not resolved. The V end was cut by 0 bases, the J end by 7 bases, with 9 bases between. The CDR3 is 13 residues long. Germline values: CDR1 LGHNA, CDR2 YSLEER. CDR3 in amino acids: CASSQDRAGEAFF. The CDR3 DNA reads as TGCGCCAGCAGCCAAGATCGAGCAGGTGAAGCTTTCTTT.

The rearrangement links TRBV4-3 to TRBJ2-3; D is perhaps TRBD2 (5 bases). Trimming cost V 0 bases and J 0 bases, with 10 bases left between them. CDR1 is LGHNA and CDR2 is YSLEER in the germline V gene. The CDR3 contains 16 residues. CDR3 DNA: TGCGCCAGCAGCCAAGAGAGCGGACGTAGCACAGATACGCAGTATTTT. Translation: CASSQESGRSTDTQYF.

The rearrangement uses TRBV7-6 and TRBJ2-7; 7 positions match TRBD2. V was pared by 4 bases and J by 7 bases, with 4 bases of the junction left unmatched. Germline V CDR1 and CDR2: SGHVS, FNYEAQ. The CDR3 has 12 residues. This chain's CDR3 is CASSSASGEQYF. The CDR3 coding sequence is TGTGCCAGCAGCTCCGCTAGCGGTGAGCAGTACTTC.

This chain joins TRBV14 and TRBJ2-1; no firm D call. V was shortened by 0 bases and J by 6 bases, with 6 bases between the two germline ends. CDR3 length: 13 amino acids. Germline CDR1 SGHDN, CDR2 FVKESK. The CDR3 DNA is TGTGCCAGCAGCCAAGATTTGGGCAATGAGCAGTTCTTC. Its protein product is CASSQDLGNEQFF.

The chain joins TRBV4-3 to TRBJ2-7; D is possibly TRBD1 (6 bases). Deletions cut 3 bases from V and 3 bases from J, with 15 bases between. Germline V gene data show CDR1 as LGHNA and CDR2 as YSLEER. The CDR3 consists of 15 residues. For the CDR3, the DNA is TGCGCCAGCAGCCAGGCCCTAACAGGGAGCTACGAGCAGTACTTC. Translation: CASSQALTGSYEQYF.

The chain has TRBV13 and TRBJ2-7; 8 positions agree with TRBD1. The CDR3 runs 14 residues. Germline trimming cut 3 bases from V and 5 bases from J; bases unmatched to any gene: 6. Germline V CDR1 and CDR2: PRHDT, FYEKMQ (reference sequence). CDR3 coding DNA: TGTGCCAGCAGCTTCGCAGGGGGCAGGGACGAGCAGTACTTC. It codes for CASSFAGGRDEQYF.

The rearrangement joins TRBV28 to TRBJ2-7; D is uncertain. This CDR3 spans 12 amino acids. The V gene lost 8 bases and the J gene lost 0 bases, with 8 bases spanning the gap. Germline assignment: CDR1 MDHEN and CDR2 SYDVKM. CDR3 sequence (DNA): TGTGCCAGCCGTCAGAGCTCCTACGAGCAGTACTTC. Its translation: CASRQSSYEQYF.

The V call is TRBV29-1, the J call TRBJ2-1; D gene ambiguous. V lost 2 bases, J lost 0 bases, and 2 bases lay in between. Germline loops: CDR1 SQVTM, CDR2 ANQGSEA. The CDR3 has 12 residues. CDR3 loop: CSVEISYNEQFF. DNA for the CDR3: TGCAGCGTTGAAATCTCCTACAATGAGCAGTTCTTC.

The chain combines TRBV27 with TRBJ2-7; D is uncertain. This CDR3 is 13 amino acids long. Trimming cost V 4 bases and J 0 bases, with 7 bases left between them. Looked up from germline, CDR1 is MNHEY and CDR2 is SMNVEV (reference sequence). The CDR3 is CASSSDPSYEQYF. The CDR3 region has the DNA TGTGCCAGCAGTTCCGACCCCTCCTACGAGCAGTACTTC.

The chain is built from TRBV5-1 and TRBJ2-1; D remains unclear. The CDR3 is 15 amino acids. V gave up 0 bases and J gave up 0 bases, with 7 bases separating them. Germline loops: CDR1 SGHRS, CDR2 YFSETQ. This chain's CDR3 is CASSLGRSSYNEQFF. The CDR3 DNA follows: TGCGCCAGCAGCTTGGGCCGTAGCTCCTACAATGAGCAGTTCTTC.

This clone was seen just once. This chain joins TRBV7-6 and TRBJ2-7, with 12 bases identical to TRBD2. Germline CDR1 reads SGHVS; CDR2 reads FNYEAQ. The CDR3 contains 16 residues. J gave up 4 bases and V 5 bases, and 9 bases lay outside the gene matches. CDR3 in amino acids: CASSDTSGGPGYEQYF. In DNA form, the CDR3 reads TGTGCCAGCAGCGACACTAGCGGGGGGCCGGGATACGAGCAGTACTTC.

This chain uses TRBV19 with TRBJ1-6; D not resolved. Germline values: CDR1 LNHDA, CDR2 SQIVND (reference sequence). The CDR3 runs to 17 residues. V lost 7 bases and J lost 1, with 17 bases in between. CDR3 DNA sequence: TGTGCCAGTAACCCGGGCAGGCATGTGTCCTATAATTCACCCCTCCACTTT. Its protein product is CASNPGRHVSYNSPLHF.

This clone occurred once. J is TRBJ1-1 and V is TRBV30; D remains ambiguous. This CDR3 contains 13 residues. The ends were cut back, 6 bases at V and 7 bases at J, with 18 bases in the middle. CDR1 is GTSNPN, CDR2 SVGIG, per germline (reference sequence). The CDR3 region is CACVESLGLEAFF. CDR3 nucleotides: TGTGCCTGTGTGGAGTCATTGGGTCTTGAAGCTTTCTTT.

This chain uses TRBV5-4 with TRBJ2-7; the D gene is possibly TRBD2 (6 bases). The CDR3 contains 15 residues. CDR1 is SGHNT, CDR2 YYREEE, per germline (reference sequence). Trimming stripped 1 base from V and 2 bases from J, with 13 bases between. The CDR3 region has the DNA TGTGCCAGCAGCTTGAAAAGGGAGGTGGCCTACGAGCAGTACTTC. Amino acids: CASSLKREVAYEQYF.

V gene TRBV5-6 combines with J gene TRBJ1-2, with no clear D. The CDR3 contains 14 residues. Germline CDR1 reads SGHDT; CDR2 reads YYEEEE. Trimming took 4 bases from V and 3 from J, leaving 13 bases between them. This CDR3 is CASSVDSGYYGYTF. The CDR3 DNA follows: TGTGCCAGCAGCGTGGACTCGGGGTACTATGGCTACACCTTC.

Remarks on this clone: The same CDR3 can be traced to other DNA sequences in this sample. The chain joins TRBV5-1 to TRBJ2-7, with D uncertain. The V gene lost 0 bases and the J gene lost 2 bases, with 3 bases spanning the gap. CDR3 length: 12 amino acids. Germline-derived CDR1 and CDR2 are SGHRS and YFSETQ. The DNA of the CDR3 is TGCGCCAGCAGCTTGGTACCCTACGAGCAGTACTTC. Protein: CASSLVPYEQYF.

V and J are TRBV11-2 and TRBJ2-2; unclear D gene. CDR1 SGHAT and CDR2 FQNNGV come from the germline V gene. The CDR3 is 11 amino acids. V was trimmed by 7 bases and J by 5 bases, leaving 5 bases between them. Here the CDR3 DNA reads TGTGCCAGCACCCAAACCGGGGAGCTGTTTTTT. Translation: CASTQTGELFF.

In DNA, the CDR3 is TGCGCCAGCAGCCAAGGGGACAGCTCCTACGAGCAGTACTTC. Translated: CASSQGDSSYEQYF. The V call is TRBV4-3, the J call TRBJ2-7, with TRBD1 identical over 7 bases. Trimming removed 1 base from V and 0 bases from J; junction bases left unmatched: 0. Germline assignment: CDR1 LGHNA and CDR2 YSLEER. The CDR3 contains 14 residues.

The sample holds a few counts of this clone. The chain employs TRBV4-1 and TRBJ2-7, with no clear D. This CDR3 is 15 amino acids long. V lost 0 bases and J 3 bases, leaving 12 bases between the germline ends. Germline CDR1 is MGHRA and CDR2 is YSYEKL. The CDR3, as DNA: TGCGCCAGCAGCCAAGAGCACAGTAACCTCTACGAGCAGTACTTC. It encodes CASSQEHSNLYEQYF.

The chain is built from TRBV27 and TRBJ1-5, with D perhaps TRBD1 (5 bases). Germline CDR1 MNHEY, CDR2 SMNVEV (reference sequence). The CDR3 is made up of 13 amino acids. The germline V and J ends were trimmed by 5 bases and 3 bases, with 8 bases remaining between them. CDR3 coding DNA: TGTGCCAGCAGTCTAGGGGACAATCAGCCCCAGCATTTT. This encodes CASSLGDNQPQHF.

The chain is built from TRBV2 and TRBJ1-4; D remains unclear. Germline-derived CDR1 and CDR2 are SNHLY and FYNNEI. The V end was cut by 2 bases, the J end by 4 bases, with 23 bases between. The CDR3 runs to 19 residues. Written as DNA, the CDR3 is TGTGCCAGCAGTGAACCCCCCACGGTGCGGGTCACCAGTAATGAAAAACTGTTTTTT. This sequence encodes CASSEPPTVRVTSNEKLFF.

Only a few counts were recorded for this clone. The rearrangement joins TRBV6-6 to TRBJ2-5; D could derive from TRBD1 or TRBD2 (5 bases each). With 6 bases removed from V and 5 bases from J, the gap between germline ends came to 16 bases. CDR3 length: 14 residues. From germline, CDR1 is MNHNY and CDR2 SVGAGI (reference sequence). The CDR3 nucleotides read TGTGCCAGCAGGCCCCTCTGGGGCGGGGAGACCCAGTACTTC. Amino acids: CASRPLWGGETQYF.

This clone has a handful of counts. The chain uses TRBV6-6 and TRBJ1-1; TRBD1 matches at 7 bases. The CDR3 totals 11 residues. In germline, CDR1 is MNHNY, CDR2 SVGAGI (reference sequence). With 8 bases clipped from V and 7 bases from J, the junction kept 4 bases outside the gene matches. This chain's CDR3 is CASDRDGEAFF. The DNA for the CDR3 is TGTGCCAGCGACAGGGATGGTGAAGCTTTCTTT.

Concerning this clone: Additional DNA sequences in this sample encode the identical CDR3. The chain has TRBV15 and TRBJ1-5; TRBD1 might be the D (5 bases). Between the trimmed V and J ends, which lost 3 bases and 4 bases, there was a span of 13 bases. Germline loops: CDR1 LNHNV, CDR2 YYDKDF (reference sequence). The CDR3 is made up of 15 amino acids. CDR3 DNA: TGTGCCACCAGCAGGGCCGGACAAGGGAATCAGCCCCAGCATTTT. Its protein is CATSRAGQGNQPQHF.